A selection of T cell receptor beta chains follows, all from one sample in a study of T cell repertoires in cytomegalovirus infection. The antigens of these receptors remain unknown. One entry per CDR3 protein results from TCRdb running MiXCR on the reads. The table shows tens of thousands of distinct CDR3 sequences, with approximately 42% occurring only once. The specimen was CD8+ T cells from cultured PBMCs, collected from culture after CMV antigen stimulation. These receptors originate from a human donor in good health (CMV status not recorded). Some clones in this sample may be carry-over from other donors' samples. The CDR3 runs from the conserved cysteine through the conserved F or W. The order of the fields is D gene, J gene, V gene, clone size, CDR3 length, CDR3 DNA, CDR3 protein. D genes are given only for firm matches. The size field is filled for only some rows; it gives once, few, many or a size class.

-	TRBJ1-2	TRBV4-1	-	17	TGCGCCAGCAGCCAAGACCCCGGGACAACGTTATTCTATGGCTACACCTTC	CASSQDPGTTLFYGYTF
-	TRBJ1-1	TRBV5-7	-	15	TGTGCCAGCAGCGCCCTGGGGGCCGGCGGCACTGAAGCTTTCTTT	CASSALGAGGTEAFF
-	TRBJ1-5	TRBV28	-	14	TGTGCCAGCAGCTCTACGGGCTTCAATCAGCCCCAGCATTTT	CASSSTGFNQPQHF
-	TRBJ1-6	TRBV7-9	-	17	TGTGCCAGCAGCCGACCTCAGGCAGGGGTGTATAATTCACCCCTCCACTTT	CASSRPQAGVYNSPLHF
-	TRBJ2-7	TRBV7-8	many	14	TGTGCCAGCAGCTTAGTGGCAGAGACCTACGAGCAGTACTTC	CASSLVAETYEQYF
TRBD1	TRBJ1-5	TRBV12-3/TRBV12-4	few	17	TGTGCCAGCAGTTTCATTCCAGGGGGCGAGAGCAATCAGCCCCAGCATTTT	CASSFIPGGESNQPQHF
-	TRBJ1-2	TRBV6-1	-	15	TGTGCCAGCAGTGACAGACGACAGACCCTCTATGGCTACACCTTC	CASSDRRQTLYGYTF
TRBD1	TRBJ2-1	TRBV7-2	-	17	TGTGCCAGCAGCCAATACGCGACAGGGAACGCCTACAATGAGCAGTTCTTC	CASSQYATGNAYNEQFF
TRBD1	TRBJ1-6	TRBV28	-	15	TGTGCCAGCAGTTCACGGACAGGGGAGCATTCACCCCTCCACTTT	CASSSRTGEHSPLHF
TRBD2	TRBJ2-2	TRBV12-3/TRBV12-4	few	18	TGTGCCAGCAGTTTAGTACTTAGGACTAGCGAGGACACCGGGGAGCTGTTTTTT	CASSLVLRTSEDTGELFF
TRBD1	TRBJ1-6	TRBV7-3	-	15	TGTGCCAGCAGCTTAACACAGGGGGCGCTTTCACCCCTCCACTTT	CASSLTQGALSPLHF
TRBD2	TRBJ2-2	TRBV7-9	-	16	TGTGCCAGCAGCTTAGGTCCAGCGGGGGGCACCGGGGAGCTGTTTTTT	CASSLGPAGGTGELFF
-	TRBJ2-3	TRBV28	-	17	TGTGCCAGCAGTGGGGGGGCGGGTTCCCCTATCACAGATACGCAGTATTTT	CASSGGAGSPITDTQYF
-	TRBJ2-2	TRBV6-1	few	14	TGTGCCAGCAGAGTAGGGACGGCCACCGGGGAGCTGTTTTTT	CASRVGTATGELFF
TRBD1	TRBJ2-7	TRBV11-2	-	13	TGTGCCAGCAGCTCGACAGGGGGTAACGAGCAGTACTTC	CASSSTGGNEQYF
TRBD1	TRBJ2-7	TRBV12-3/TRBV12-4	few	15	TGTGCCAGCAGTCGCCCCGGGACAGCCTCCTACGAGCAGTACTTC	CASSRPGTASYEQYF
-	TRBJ2-3	TRBV7-6	-	14	TGTGCCAGCAGCTTTTCTCGCCGGGGCGATACGCAGTATTTT	CASSFSRRGDTQYF
-	TRBJ1-5	TRBV7-2	many	13	TGTGCCAGCAGCTTAGCGCCTAATAGGCCCCAGCATTTT	CASSLAPNRPQHF
TRBD2	TRBJ2-3	TRBV18	-	16	TGTGCCAGCTCACAGCTGGGACTACCGCCGTTAGATACGCAGTATTTT	CASSQLGLPPLDTQYF
TRBD1	TRBJ2-1	TRBV24-1	-	18	TGTGCCACCAGTGAATTGGGGACAGGGGGCGCGTCCTACAATGAGCAGTTCTTC	CATSELGTGGASYNEQFF
-	TRBJ2-1	TRBV4-1	-	15	TGCGCCAGCAGTCAAAGGAGGGGGAGCTACAATGAGCAGTTCTTC	CASSQRRGSYNEQFF
TRBD1	TRBJ2-7	TRBV7-2	many	15	TGTGCCAGCAGCCGAGGACAGGGGCCGGCCTACGAGCAGTACTTC	CASSRGQGPAYEQYF
TRBD1	TRBJ2-7	TRBV20-1	-	11	TGCAGTGCTGTGGACAGGTACGAGCAGTACTTC	CSAVDRYEQYF
-	TRBJ2-7	TRBV28	many	13	TGTGCCAGCAGTTTCGTAACAGGTGATAAGCAGTACTTC	CASSFVTGDKQYF
-	TRBJ1-1	TRBV7-2	few	14	TGTGCCAGCAGCTTGGCCAGGGTGAACACTGAAGCTTTCTTT	CASSLARVNTEAFF
-	TRBJ1-2	TRBV5-5	-	13	TGTGCCAGCAGCTTCGTTGAAAACTATGGCTACACCTTC	CASSFVENYGYTF
TRBD2	TRBJ2-2	TRBV4-3	few	17	TGCGCCAGCAGCCAAGATGTAGCGGGGGAGTACACCGGGGAGCTGTTTTTT	CASSQDVAGEYTGELFF
-	TRBJ2-3	TRBV28	many	17	TGTGCCAGCAGTTTGGAGGCCTTAGGAGGGGCCACAGATACGCAGTATTTT	CASSLEALGGATDTQYF
TRBD1	TRBJ1-5	TRBV19	few	17	TGTGCCAGTAGTACGGGGACAGGGGCCGATAGCAATCAGCCCCAGCATTTT	CASSTGTGADSNQPQHF